This TCR beta chain was captured in a study of regulatory T cells in long-lasting Graves disease (dated by TCRdb to the early 2020s). In terms of the full investigation: In the newly diagnosed Graves' disease group, patients had been taking antithyroid drugs for less than 3 months. The study was conducted in China and was registered as a clinical trial. TCR sequencing covered 13 persistent and around 20 newly diagnosed Graves' disease patients, around 33 samples in total. This study used TCR sequencing and RNA sequencing of peripheral blood to compare persistent Graves' disease patients against newly diagnosed Graves' disease patients.

The CDR1 and CDR2 encoded by the germline V gene are MNHNS and SASEGT. From the cysteine up to the phenylalanine, the CDR3 has a length of 15 residues. Just CDR3 DNA is preserved here, 45 bases in frame from base 1. The germline V and J ends show losses of 8 bases and 2 bases respectively, and no gene match explains 10 bases of the junction. The library was generated by multiplex PCR. TCRdb records Illumina HiSeq 4000 as the sequencer. iRepertoire HTBI primers and Arm-PCR amplification of CDR3 regions were used to construct TCR beta libraries. Before sequencing, the PCR products went through gel purification. As for the original processing: Across samples, 60 to 70 TRBV and 13 to 15 TRBJ segments were identified and used for gene usage analysis of CDR3 amino acid clonotypes. COPE and FqMerger were used to merge the filtered high-quality paired reads into contigs. BLAST was used to align contigs to the IMGT TRBV, TRBD and TRBJ reference genes, and CDR3 was defined following IMGT. Any clonotype with a frequency above 0.1% was counted as a highly expanded clone. Shannon entropy was used to measure repertoire diversity, and the Gini coefficient was used to measure V-J evenness. Clonotypes shared by more than one individual were considered public. The public reads were run again by TCRdb, first through fastp at Q25 and then through MiXCR, and only productive beta chains were kept. Rows with one shared CDR3 protein collapse into an entry with the most common genes and DNA. The V and J calls reflect TCRdb's pipeline rather than the authors' work. In this sample the table shows roughly 500,000 distinct CDR3 sequences, about 13% of which occur a single time. The leading ten clones occupy about 9.1% of the sample.

What the work shows at the level of the full study, not this receptor alone: Compared with newly diagnosed patients, persistent Graves' disease patients had lower TCR Shannon entropy and fewer highly expanded clones, which suggests clonal expansion. Sequencing and analysis were limited to the TCR beta chain. The authors noted that the small sample size was a limitation that may lower accuracy. The study examined only peripheral blood because the primary lesion, thyroid tissue, could not be accessed. A larger number of public clonotypes was shared among persistent patients (more than 2,500) than among newly diagnosed patients (about 990). Persistent disease showed preferential use of TRBV28, TRBJ1-2 and TRBJ2-5, whereas newly diagnosed disease favored TRBV20-1 and TRBJ2-1.

This clonotype occurred many times. Its binding antigen is unknown. No base qualities exist here, and no much larger clone lies one base off it. Reading the label with the study, this specimen's time point is: newly diagnosed GD, antithyroid drugs for less than 3 months. RNA was extracted from PBMCs in TRIzol for both TCR sequencing and RNA sequencing. The diagnosis of Graves' disease followed American Thyroid Association guidelines. The patients came from an endocrinology department in Xi'an, China. From each patient, roughly 9 milliliters of peripheral blood was collected into an EDTA anticoagulant tube. Ficoll Paque Plus density gradient separation was used to isolate PBMCs, and no additional T cell sorting was done. RNA quality was checked with an Agilent 2100 Bioanalyzer and agarose gel, and concentration with a NanoDrop 2000. This sample was shared with a second study, whose subject was T cells in Graves' hyperthyroidism and ophthalmopathy. Taken from the second paper: Stable Graves' hyperthyroidism was defined as no progression to ophthalmopathy during 18 months of follow-up. Hyperthyroidism patients were aged 18 to 65 years and newly diagnosed, with disease duration of less than 2 months. Patients with uncontrolled infections, other autoimmune diseases, pregnancy or lactation were excluded. Diagnoses relied on clinical symptoms, serum thyroxine and TRAb, thyroid ultrasound and orbital computed tomography. A first-round RT-PCR of the TCR CDR3 used the HTBI primer set with the Qiagen OneStep RT-PCR kit. Most expanded thyroid clonotypes (frequency above 0.001) were also detected in blood, suggesting blood repertoires may reflect thyroid immune responses. A model built on a 13 V-J signature distinguished ophthalmopathy from stable hyperthyroidism, reaching roughly 88% sensitivity and 81.08% specificity in cross-validation and 80%/75% in testing. In validation, the model predicted progression to ophthalmopathy with over 60% sensitivity and roughly 75% specificity, a median of 6.5 months before onset. To identify TCR V-J signatures that set the groups apart, the researchers used a discovery cohort of 90 to 100 patients, made up of 43 with Graves' ophthalmopathy and 57 with stable Graves' hyperthyroidism. Prospective prediction of ophthalmopathy was tested in an independent validation cohort of approximately 19 hyperthyroidism patients and 15 to 17 patients who later progressed to ophthalmopathy. The approximately 100 discovery patients were randomly split 7:3 into training and test sets. Thyroid tissue and blood T-cell repertoires from several Graves' hyperthyroidism patients were also compared in the study. Following sampling, methimazole starting at 30 mg daily was given to hyperthyroidism patients, and high-dose intravenous methylprednisolone was given to ophthalmopathy patients. A second multiplex PCR round built the libraries, followed by size selection and purification. Paired-end sequencing of the libraries was performed with 100 bp reads on an Illumina HiSeq2000. SOAPnuke was used to process the raw data, with reads discarded if the reads contained adapters or uncalled bases, had a mean Phred below 15, or lacked an exact constant-primer or identifier match. COPE v1.2.5 was used to merge the high-quality paired reads, and each unique nucleotide sequence was defined as a clonotype. MiTCR v1.1 was used to align clonotypes to the IMGT TRBV, TRBD and TRBJ reference segments. Only V-J combinations with frequency above 0.0001, covering approximately 99% of repertoires, were analysed. A TCS score was defined as the ratio between F50 (clonal expansion) and ExV (chaos), using BLOSUM62-based TCRdist between CDR3 peptides within each V-J. Welch's t-statistics and random forest reduced fewer than 600 V-J features to roughly 13, which were used in a naive Bayes classifier (R e1071). Sample size was not statistically predetermined, and blinding of investigators to group allocation was not performed. The paper reports TCR Vbeta CDR3 sequencing of approximately 140 peripheral blood samples: some 41 ophthalmopathy, about 75 hyperthyroidism and approximately 17 progressor patients.

The chain uses TRBV6-1 and TRBJ2-3, with 7 bases matching TRBD1. The TCR was taken from a man between 25 and 39 years old with Graves disease. Donor details come from another sample of the same person, matched by shared clones. Source: peripheral blood mononuclear cells (PBMCs), taken at new diagnosis, from a patient treated with antithyroid drugs. In nucleotide form, the sequence is TGTGCCAGCGGGTTCCGACAGGGAAACACAGATACGCAGTATTTT. Translated, this is CASGFRQGNTDTQYF.